Shown below are 10 T cell receptor beta chains from a single sample sequenced in a study of OX40 agonist ivuxolimab in advanced cancers. The data were produced by immunoSEQ multiplex PCR, yet TCRdb's version contains in-frame clones alone and is incomplete. The repertoire holds around 140,000 clones, with roughly 91% as singletons. The input for sequencing was CD4+ or CD8+ T cells sorted from blood, taken in a trial of the OX40 agonist ivuxolimab. The receptors here all came from an adult with an advanced solid tumor such as melanoma, head and neck, liver or kidney cancer.

The chain carries TRBV2 and TRBJ2-1, with 14 nucleotides matching TRBD2. Germline-derived CDR1 and CDR2 are SNHLY and FYNNEI. The J segment lost 10 bases and the V segment lost 1 base, leaving 3 bases of the junction unmatched. The CDR3 contains 15 residues. This chain's CDR3 is CASSEGTSGRHEQFF. In DNA form, the CDR3 reads TGTGCCAGCAGTGAAGGGACTAGCGGGAGGCACGAGCAGTTCTTC.

The chain combines TRBV27 with TRBJ1-5; D not certain. The germline V gene encodes CDR1 MNHEY and CDR2 SMNVEV (reference sequence). The V end was cut by 6 bases, the J end by 0 bases, with 9 bases between. This CDR3 comprises 14 residues. The CDR3 region is CASSPRPSNQPQHF. CDR3 sequence (DNA): TGTGCCAGCAGCCCCCGCCCTAGCAATCAGCCCCAGCATTTT.

The V call is TRBV5-1, the J call TRBJ1-3; the match to TRBD1 covers 7 bases. The CDR3 totals 17 residues. The germline gives CDR1 SGHRS, CDR2 YFSETQ. Unmatched junction bases numbered 11, after V lost 1 base and J lost 4 bases. The CDR3, as DNA: TGCGCCAGCAGCTTGTACCAGGGGGAGGTTGGAGGAAACACCATATATTTT. Its translation: CASSLYQGEVGGNTIYF.

The sample holds one count of this clone. The genes are TRBV4-1 and TRBJ2-7; D not resolved. The CDR3 covers 14 residues. The germline V gene encodes CDR1 MGHRA and CDR2 YSYEKL. V was trimmed by 1 base and J by 1 base, leaving 8 bases between them. The CDR3 loop is CASSQGSGSYEQYF. As DNA, the CDR3 is TGCGCCAGCAGCCAAGGCTCCGGTTCCTACGAGCAGTACTTC.

The chain employs TRBV7-2 and TRBJ1-2, with D uncertain. The V end lost 8 bases, the J end lost 8 bases, and 21 bases lay between the germline ends. The CDR3 is made up of 14 amino acids. Per the germline V gene, CDR1 is SGHTA and CDR2 is FQGNSA. CDR3: CASRRHPDSAGYTF. For the CDR3, the DNA is TGTGCCAGCCGGCGCCATCCAGATTCCGCGGGCTACACCTTC.

The chain combines TRBV6-6 with TRBJ2-5; possible D gene TRBD2, 6 bases. The length of the CDR3 is 14 residues. Between the trimmed V and J ends, which lost 0 bases and 2 bases, there was a span of 7 bases. CDR1 and CDR2 from the germline V gene are MNHNY and SVGAGI (reference sequence). The CDR3: CASSYSRGQETQYF. CDR3 DNA sequence: TGTGCCAGCAGTTACTCACGGGGGCAAGAGACCCAGTACTTC.

The gene calls are TRBV15 and TRBJ1-4; 7 nucleotides line up with TRBD1. The CDR3 loop spans 14 amino acids. CDR1 is LNHNV, CDR2 YYDKDF, per germline (reference sequence). J was trimmed by 8 bases and V by 0 bases; bases with no gene match: 3. As DNA, the CDR3 is TGTGCCACCAGCAGAGATCCGGACAGGGAAAAACTGTTTTTT. This gives the protein CATSRDPDREKLFF.

This chain joins TRBV14 and TRBJ2-3, with D perhaps TRBD1 or TRBD2 (5 bases each). The germline V gene encodes CDR1 SGHDN and CDR2 FVKESK. Trimming left V 4 bases short and J 6 bases short, with 17 bases between. This CDR3 has 15 amino acids. This CDR3 reads CASSPPGTLSDTQYF. In DNA form, the CDR3 reads TGTGCCAGCAGCCCCCCCGGGACCTTAAGTGATACGCAGTATTTT.

CDR3 DNA sequence: TGTGCCAGCAGCTACGGACAGCTCACCTACGAGCAGTACTTC. Translated: CASSYGQLTYEQYF. V is TRBV7-6 and J is TRBJ2-7; D is possibly TRBD1 (6 bases). The CDR3 has 14 amino acids. V dropped 4 bases and J dropped 2 bases, with 12 bases sitting between them. The V gene's germline CDR1 is SGHVS and CDR2 FNYEAQ.

The chain couples TRBV7-2 to TRBJ1-5; TRBD1 might be the D (5 bases). Trimming took 3 bases from V and 2 from J, leaving 14 bases between them. The length of the CDR3 is 16 residues. Germline V CDR1 and CDR2: SGHTA, FQGNSA. The CDR3 nucleotides are TGTGCCAGCAGCTTCACCGGGACGGGGGGCAATCAGCCCCAGCATTTT. It yields the protein CASSFTGTGGNQPQHF. Drawing the rest from reference TRBV7-2 and TRBJ1-5, the complete variable domain is GAGVSQSPSNKVTEKGKDVELRCDPISGHTALYWYRQSLGQGLEFLIYFQGNSAPDKSGLPSDRFSAERTGGSVSTLTIQRTQQEDSAVYLCASSFTGTGGNQPQHFGDGTRLSIL.